This T cell receptor beta chain originates from a study of T cell responses to AZD1222 COVID-19 vaccine. For the study at large: Second doses that came at about 4 or about 12 weeks were put together.

Study-level findings and limits: Donors in the cohort were predominantly white British and more often female, and clonal diversity was possibly underestimated. There were repertoire samples only from the period after the peak T cell response. Spike regions recognized by vaccine-associated CD4 TCRs spanned the protein, led by 160-218 and 743-854.

With respect to this clone: Its antigen remains unknown.

Some clones are missing from TCRdb's copy, which holds only in-frame ones; the method was immunoSEQ multiplex PCR. The table has more than 100,000 clones, more than 85% seen once; the top ten hold approximately 10%. The sequence came from an adult in good health. Sequencing was performed on peripheral blood, taken on day 0 of AZD1222 vaccination.

The CDR3 region has the DNA TGTGCCAGCAGCTCGGACAATGAGCAGTTCTTC. It encodes CASSSDNEQFF. The V call is TRBV7-3, the J call TRBJ2-1, with unresolved D. This CDR3 has 11 amino acids. Germline CDR1 and CDR2: SGHTA and FQGTGA. V lost 4 bases and J lost 5, with 3 bases in between.